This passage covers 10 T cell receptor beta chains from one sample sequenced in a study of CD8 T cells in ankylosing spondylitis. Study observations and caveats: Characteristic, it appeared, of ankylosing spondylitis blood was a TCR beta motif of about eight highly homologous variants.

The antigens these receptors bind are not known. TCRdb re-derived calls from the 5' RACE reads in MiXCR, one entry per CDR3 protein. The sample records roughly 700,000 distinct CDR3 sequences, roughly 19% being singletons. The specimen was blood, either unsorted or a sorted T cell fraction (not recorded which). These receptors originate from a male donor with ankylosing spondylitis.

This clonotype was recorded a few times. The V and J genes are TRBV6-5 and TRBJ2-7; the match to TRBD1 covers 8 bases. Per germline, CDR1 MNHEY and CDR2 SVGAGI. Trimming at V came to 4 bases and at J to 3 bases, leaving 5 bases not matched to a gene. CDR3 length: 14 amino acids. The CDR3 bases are TGTGCCAGCAGTTCGATAGACAGGGGCTACGAGCAGTACTTC. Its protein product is CASSSIDRGYEQYF.

CDR3 coding DNA: TGCAGCGTTGAAGGACTACTAGCGGGAGAGGCAGATACGCAGTATTTT. Protein: CSVEGLLAGEADTQYF. The gene calls are TRBV29-1 and TRBJ2-3, with 11 nucleotides matching TRBD2. CDR1 is SQVTM and CDR2 is ANQGSEA in the germline V gene. J lost 4 bases, V lost 1 base, and 7 bases had no gene match. CDR3 length: 16 residues.

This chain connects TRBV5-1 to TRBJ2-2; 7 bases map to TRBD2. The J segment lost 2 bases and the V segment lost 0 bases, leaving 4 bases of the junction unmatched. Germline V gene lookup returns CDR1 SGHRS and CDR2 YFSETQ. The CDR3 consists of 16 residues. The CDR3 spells CASSLVASGNTGELFF. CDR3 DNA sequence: TGCGCCAGCAGCTTGGTGGCTAGCGGAAACACCGGGGAGCTGTTTTTT.

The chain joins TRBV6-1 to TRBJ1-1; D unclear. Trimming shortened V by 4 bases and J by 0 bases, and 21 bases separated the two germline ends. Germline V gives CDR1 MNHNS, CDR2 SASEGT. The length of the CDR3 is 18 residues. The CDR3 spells CASSVQPYSDTLNTEAFF. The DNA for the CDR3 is TGTGCCAGCAGTGTCCAACCATATTCTGACACCCTGAACACTGAAGCTTTCTTT.

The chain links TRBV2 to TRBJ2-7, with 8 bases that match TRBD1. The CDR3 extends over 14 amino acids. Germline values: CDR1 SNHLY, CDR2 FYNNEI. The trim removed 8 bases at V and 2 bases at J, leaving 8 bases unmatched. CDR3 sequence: CASDGGQVTYEQYF. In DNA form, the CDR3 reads TGTGCCAGCGACGGGGGACAGGTGACCTACGAGCAGTACTTC.

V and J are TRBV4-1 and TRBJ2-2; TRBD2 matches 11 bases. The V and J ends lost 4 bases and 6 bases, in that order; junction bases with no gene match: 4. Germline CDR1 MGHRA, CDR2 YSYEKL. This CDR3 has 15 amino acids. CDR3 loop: CASSLSGGASGELFF. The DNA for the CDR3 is TGCGCCAGCAGCCTTAGCGGGGGGGCCTCCGGGGAGCTGTTTTTT.

CDR3 amino acids: CSATREMSNQPQHF. The CDR3 nucleotides are TGCAGTGCTACCAGGGAGATGAGCAATCAGCCCCAGCATTTT. The V gene is TRBV20-1, the J gene TRBJ1-5; D may be TRBD1 (5 bases). Trimming removed 4 bases at V and 1 base at J, with 11 bases between. Germline CDR1 and CDR2: DFQATT and SNEGSKA (reference sequence). The CDR3 totals 14 residues.

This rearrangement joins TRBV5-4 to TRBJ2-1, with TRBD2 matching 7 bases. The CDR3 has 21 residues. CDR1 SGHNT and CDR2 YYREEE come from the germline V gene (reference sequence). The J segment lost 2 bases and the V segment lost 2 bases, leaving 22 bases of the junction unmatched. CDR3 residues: CASSFIIVREAAPDPYNEQFF. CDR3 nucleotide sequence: TGTGCCAGCAGCTTCATAATAGTCCGGGAGGCGGCCCCTGACCCCTACAATGAGCAGTTCTTC. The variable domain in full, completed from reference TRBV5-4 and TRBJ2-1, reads ETGVTQSPTHLIKTRGQQVTLRCSSQSGHNTVSWYQQALGQGPQFIFQYYREEENGRGNFPPRFSGLQFPNYSSELNVNALELDDSALYLCASSFIIVREAAPDPYNEQFFGPGTRLTVL.

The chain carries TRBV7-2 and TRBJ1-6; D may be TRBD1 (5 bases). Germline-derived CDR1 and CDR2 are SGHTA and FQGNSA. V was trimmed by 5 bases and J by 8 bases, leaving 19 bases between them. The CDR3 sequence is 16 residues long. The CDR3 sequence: CASSPAGAGGYSPLHF. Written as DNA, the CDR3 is TGTGCCAGCAGCCCCGCCGGGGCGGGGGGATATTCACCCCTCCACTTT.

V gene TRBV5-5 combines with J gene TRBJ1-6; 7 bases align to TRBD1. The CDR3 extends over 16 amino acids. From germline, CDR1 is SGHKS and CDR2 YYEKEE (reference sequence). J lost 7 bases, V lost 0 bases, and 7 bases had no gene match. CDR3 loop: CASSLGPGTENSPLHF. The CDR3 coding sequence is TGTGCCAGCAGCTTGGGTCCCGGGACAGAGAATTCACCCCTCCACTTT.